This entry lists 7 T cell receptor beta chains sequenced from one sample in a study of T-cell reconstitution after alpha-beta-depleted transplantation in children. TCRbeta library construction was performed incorporating unique molecular identifiers. TCRdb reprocessed the PCR reads via MiXCR and lists one record per CDR3 protein. Among hundreds of thousands of distinct CDR3 sequences listed, roughly a tenth were seen once. The sequences come from PBMCs, collected before TCRalphabeta/CD19-depleted stem cell transplant. The receptors were gathered from a child between 2 and 9 years old with inherited bone marrow failure, due to receive a stem cell transplant.

The chain links TRBV7-9 to TRBJ2-1, with TRBD2 matching 10 bases. Germline V gene sequence: CDR1 SEHNR, CDR2 FQNEAQ (reference sequence). Unmatched junction bases numbered 6, after V lost 4 bases and J lost 9 bases. The CDR3 extends over 14 amino acids. DNA of the CDR3: TGTGCCAGCAGCTCCCTAGCGGGAGTCAGTGAGCAGTTCTTC. Translation: CASSSLAGVSEQFF.

This clonotype came up many times. The chain carries TRBV6-2 or TRBV6-3 and TRBJ1-5, with unresolved D. The V and J ends lost 10 bases and 2 bases respectively, with 15 bases between them. This CDR3 has 14 amino acids. Germline V gene sequence: CDR1 MNHEY, CDR2 SVGEGT. The CDR3 bases are TGTGCCACCAGCCACCCTCAGGGCAATCAGCCCCAGCATTTT. Its translation: CATSHPQGNQPQHF.

This clonotype was counted ten times or more. This rearrangement joins TRBV27 to TRBJ2-7; D is ambiguous. CDR1 and CDR2 (germline): MNHEY, SMNVEV (reference sequence). Trimming took off 8 bases at V and 2 bases at J, with 16 bases between the two ends. This CDR3 is built from 14 residues. The CDR3 loop is CASRAWVGAYEQYF. CDR3 DNA: TGTGCCAGCCGGGCCTGGGTTGGGGCCTACGAGCAGTACTTC.

With regard to this clonotype: This sequence may be a read error, since a much larger clone differs from it by one base. This rearrangement joins TRBV5-6 to TRBJ2-2, with D possibly being TRBD2 (5 bases). The germline CDR1 and CDR2 sequences are SGHDT and YYEEEE. The CDR3 runs 15 residues. The CDR3 DNA reads TGTGCCGGCAGCTGGGGTGGACTTTTCACCGGGGAGCTGTTTTTT. This translates into CAGSWGGLFTGELFF. Full variable domain (outside the CDR3, taken from reference TRBV5-6 and TRBJ2-2): DAGVTQSPTHLIKTRGQQVTLRCSPKSGHDTVSWYQQALGQGPQFIFQYYEEEERQRGNFPDRFSGHQFPNYSSELNVNALLLGDSALYLCAGSWGGLFTGELFFGEGSRLTVL.

At least ten counts were recorded for this clonotype. V and J are TRBV11-2 and TRBJ1-2; D not certain. This CDR3 has 14 amino acids. Germline lookup yields CDR1 SGHAT and CDR2 FQNNGV. Trimming took off 3 bases at V and 4 bases at J, with 12 bases between the two ends. The CDR3 DNA follows: TGTGCCAGCAGCTTGGCAGAGCTGGCCTATGGCTACACCTTC. Amino acid sequence: CASSLAELAYGYTF. The whole variable domain, remainder taken from reference TRBV11-2 and TRBJ1-2, is EAGVAQSPRYKIIEKRQSVAFWCNPISGHATLYWYQQILGQGPKLLIQFQNNGVVDDSQLPKDRFSAERLKGVDSTLKIQPAKLEDSAVYLCASSLAELAYGYTFGSGTRLTVV.

There are a few counts of this clonotype. The J gene is TRBJ1-1, the V gene TRBV5-1; D is uncertain. Germline loops: CDR1 SGHRS, CDR2 YFSETQ. CDR3 length: 14 residues. With 7 bases removed from V and 1 base from J, the gap between germline ends came to 14 bases. This CDR3 is CASSSLTRNTEAFF. The CDR3 DNA is TGCGCCAGCTCTTCTTTGACGCGGAACACTGAAGCTTTCTTT.

This clonotype has just a few counts. CDR3 loop: CASSLVGENTQYF. The CDR3 bases are TGTGCCAGCAGCTTAGTGGGTGAGAATACGCAGTATTTT. V and J are TRBV11-2 and TRBJ2-3; D uncertain. This CDR3 contains 13 residues. V lost 1 base and J 7 bases, leaving 9 bases between the germline ends. Germline V gives CDR1 SGHAT, CDR2 FQNNGV.